This T cell receptor (beta chain) was recorded in a study of cytomegalovirus exposure and HLA in healthy donors. The PCR ran on 60 Vbeta and 13 Jbeta primers. This table comes from immunoSEQ multiplex PCR, and its TCRdb copy is limited to in-frame clones, with some not included. The top ten clones hold nearly 7.5% of a sample with 65,000 to 70,000 clones, around 79% of them seen once. Overall study results and limits: The authors later linked a missense DCLRE1C variant to TCR beta V- and J-gene trimming. Later analysis found that TCR beta chains associated with HLA were more clonally expanded than other, equally common chains. Presence/absence analyses treated sequencing depth as roughly uniform across donors.

Looked up from germline, CDR1 is SGHRS and CDR2 is YFSETQ. This CDR3 comprises 17 residues. V lost 2 bases to trimming and J lost 1 base, with 16 bases between them. This clone is medium-sized. Its specificity is unknown. This chain uses TRBV5-1 with TRBJ2-1; no clear D. The clonotype originates from a woman aged 30 to 39 in good health and CMV-seropositive. Material for sequencing was PBMCs. CDR3 in amino acids: CASSLRSPTASYNEQFF. As DNA, the CDR3 is TGCGCCAGCAGCTTAAGGAGCCCCACTGCTTCCTACAATGAGCAGTTCTTC.